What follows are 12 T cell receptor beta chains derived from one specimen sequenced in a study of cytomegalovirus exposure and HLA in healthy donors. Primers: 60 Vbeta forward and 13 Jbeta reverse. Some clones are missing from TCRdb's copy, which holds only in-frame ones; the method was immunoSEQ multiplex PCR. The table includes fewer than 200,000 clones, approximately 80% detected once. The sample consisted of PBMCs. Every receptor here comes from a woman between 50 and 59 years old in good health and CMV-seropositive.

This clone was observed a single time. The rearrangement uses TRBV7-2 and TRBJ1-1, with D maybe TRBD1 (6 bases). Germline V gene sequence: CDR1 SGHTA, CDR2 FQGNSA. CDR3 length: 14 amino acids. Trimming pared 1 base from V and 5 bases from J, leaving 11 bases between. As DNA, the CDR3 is TGTGCCAGCAGCTTAGACAGGGTTTCGACTGAAGCTTTCTTT. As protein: CASSLDRVSTEAFF.

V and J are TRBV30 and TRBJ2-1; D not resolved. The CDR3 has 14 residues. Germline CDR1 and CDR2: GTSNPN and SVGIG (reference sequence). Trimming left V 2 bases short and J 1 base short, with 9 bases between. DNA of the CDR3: TGTGCCTGGAGTCCCCCACGGTCCTACAATGAGCAGTTCTTC. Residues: CAWSPPRSYNEQFF.

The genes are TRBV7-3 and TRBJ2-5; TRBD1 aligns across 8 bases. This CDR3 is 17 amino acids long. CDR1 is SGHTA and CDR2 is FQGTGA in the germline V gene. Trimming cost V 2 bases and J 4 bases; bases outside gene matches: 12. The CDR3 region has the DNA TGTGCCAGCAGCTTAGGTCGGCAGGGGGCCTTTGCAGAGACCCAGTACTTC. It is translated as CASSLGRQGAFAETQYF.

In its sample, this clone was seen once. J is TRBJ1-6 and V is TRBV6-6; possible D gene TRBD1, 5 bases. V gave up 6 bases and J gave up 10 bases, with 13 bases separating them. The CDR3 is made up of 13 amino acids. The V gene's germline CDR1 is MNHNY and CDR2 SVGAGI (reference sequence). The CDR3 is CASSRPGNSPLHF. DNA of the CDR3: TGTGCCAGCAGCAGACCAGGGAACTCACCCCTCCACTTT.

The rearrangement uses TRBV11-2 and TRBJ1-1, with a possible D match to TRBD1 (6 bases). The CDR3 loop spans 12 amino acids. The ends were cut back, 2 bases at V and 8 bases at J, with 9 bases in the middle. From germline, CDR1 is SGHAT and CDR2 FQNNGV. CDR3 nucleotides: TGTGCCAGCAGCTTATGGACAGAAGAAGCTTTCTTT. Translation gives CASSLWTEEAFF.

As DNA, the CDR3 is TGTGCCAGTAGTTTACAGGGCACAATGAACACTGAAGCTTTCTTT. This sequence encodes CASSLQGTMNTEAFF. The chain uses TRBV19 and TRBJ1-1; tentatively, D is TRBD1 (6 bases). The germline gives CDR1 LNHDA, CDR2 SQIVND (reference sequence). The CDR3 is made up of 15 amino acids. Trimming took 5 bases from V and 0 from J, leaving 13 bases between them.

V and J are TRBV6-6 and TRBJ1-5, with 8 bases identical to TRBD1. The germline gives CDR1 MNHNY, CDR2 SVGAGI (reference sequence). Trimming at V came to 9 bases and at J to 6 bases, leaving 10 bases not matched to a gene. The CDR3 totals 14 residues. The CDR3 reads CARGIRGLVQPQHF. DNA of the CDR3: TGTGCCAGGGGGATCAGGGGGCTGGTTCAGCCCCAGCATTTT.

CDR3 sequence (DNA): TGTGCCAGCAGCTTACAGGGGTCGGACTATGGCTACACCTTC. Translated, it gives CASSLQGSDYGYTF. This rearrangement joins TRBV6-5 to TRBJ1-2; TRBD1 matches 7 bases. The ends lost 6 bases at V and 3 bases at J; junction bases unmatched: 7. From germline, CDR1 is MNHEY and CDR2 SVGAGI. The CDR3 is made up of 14 amino acids.

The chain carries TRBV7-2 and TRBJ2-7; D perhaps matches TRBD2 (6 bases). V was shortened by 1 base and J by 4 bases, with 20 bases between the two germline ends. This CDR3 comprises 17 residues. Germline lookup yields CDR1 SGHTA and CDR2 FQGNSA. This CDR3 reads CASSLGSHVGSSYEQYF. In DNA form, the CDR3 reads TGTGCCAGCAGCTTAGGGTCCCACGTCGGGAGCTCTTACGAGCAGTACTTC.

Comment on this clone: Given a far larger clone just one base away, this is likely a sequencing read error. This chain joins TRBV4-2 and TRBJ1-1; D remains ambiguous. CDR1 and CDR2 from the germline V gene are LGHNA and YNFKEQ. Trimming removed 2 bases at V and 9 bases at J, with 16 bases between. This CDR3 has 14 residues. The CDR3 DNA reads TGTGCCAGCAGCCAAATGAACCCTGAGGGTCAAGCTTTCTTT. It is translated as CASSQMNPEGQAFF.

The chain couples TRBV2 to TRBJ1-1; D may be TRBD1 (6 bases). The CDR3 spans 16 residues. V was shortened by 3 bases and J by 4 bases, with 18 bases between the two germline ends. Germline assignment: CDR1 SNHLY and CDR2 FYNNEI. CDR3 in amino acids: CASSDLGGALGTEAFF. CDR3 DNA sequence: TGTGCCAGCAGTGACCTTGGGGGGGCCCTCGGCACTGAAGCTTTCTTT.

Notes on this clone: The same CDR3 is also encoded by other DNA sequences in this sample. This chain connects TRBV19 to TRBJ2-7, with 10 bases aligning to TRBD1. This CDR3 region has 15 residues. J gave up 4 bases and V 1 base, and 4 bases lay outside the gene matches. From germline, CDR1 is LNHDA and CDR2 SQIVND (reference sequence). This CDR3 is CASSIARDRGYEQYF. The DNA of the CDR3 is TGTGCCAGTAGTATAGCCCGGGACAGGGGATACGAGCAGTACTTC.